A single sample gave rise to the 13 T cell receptor beta chains below, sequenced in a study of T cell changes during pregnancy in multiple sclerosis. This table comes from immunoSEQ multiplex PCR, and its TCRdb copy is limited to in-frame clones, with some not included. The profile shows roughly 54,000 clones, about 90% of them singletons. Sample: CD4+ T cells from peripheral blood mononuclear cells, taken after pregnancy. These TCRs come from a female donor with multiple sclerosis, enrolled in a pregnancy study.

The chain has TRBV13 and TRBJ1-4; 8 bases align to TRBD1. The V gene's germline CDR1 is PRHDT and CDR2 FYEKMQ (reference sequence). This CDR3 is built from 15 residues. V trimming: 5 bases; J trimming: 8 bases; junction bases outside the gene matches: 10. The CDR3 spells CASSARTGTREKLFF. CDR3 in DNA: TGTGCCAGCAGCGCCCGGACAGGGACACGGGAAAAACTGTTTTTT.

The chain employs TRBV18 and TRBJ2-1; 8 bases fit TRBD2. After removal of 4 bases from V and 1 base from J, the junction contained 9 bases not matched to a gene. Germline CDR1 reads KGHSH; CDR2 reads LQKENI. This CDR3 contains 17 residues. The CDR3 region is CASSLVGTSGSYNEQFF. The CDR3 DNA follows: TGTGCCAGCTCACTTGTAGGGACTAGTGGGTCCTACAATGAGCAGTTCTTC.

The chain is built from TRBV7-9 and TRBJ1-1; tentatively, D is TRBD1 (6 bases). The CDR3 length is 13 residues. Deletions cut 7 bases from V and 4 bases from J, with 13 bases between. Germline-derived CDR1 and CDR2 are SEHNR and FQNEAQ (reference sequence). As DNA, the CDR3 is TGTGCCAGCAACAAAGGGGGGGCCACTGAAGCTTTCTTT. Its protein is CASNKGGATEAFF.

A remark on this clone: Germline and junction disagree at one end, which may indicate a read error. This sequence joins TRBV5-4 and TRBJ1-2; weak D call: TRBD1 (6 bases). The CDR3 spans 10 residues. Per germline, CDR1 SGHNT and CDR2 YYREEE (reference sequence). CDR3 in DNA: TGTGCCGAGGGGGAGGGCCAAGGGGCCTTC. Translated, it gives CAEGEGQGAF.

The chain carries TRBV7-6 and TRBJ2-5; TRBD1 aligns across 8 bases. The V and J ends lost 5 bases and 3 bases, in that order; junction bases with no gene match: 8. CDR1 SGHVS and CDR2 FNYEAQ come from the germline V gene. The CDR3 consists of 15 residues. DNA of the CDR3: TGTGCCAGCAGCCTCTCGACAGGGGTGAAAGAGACCCAGTACTTC. Its translation is CASSLSTGVKETQYF.

This rearrangement joins TRBV6-4 to TRBJ2-2, with 7 bases identical to TRBD1. Germline assignment: CDR1 MRHNA and CDR2 SNTAGT. With V trimmed by 5 bases and J by 0 bases, 3 bases remained unmatched. The CDR3 has 15 amino acids. The CDR3 here is CASSRQGANTGELFF. The CDR3 region has the DNA TGTGCCAGCAGTCGACAGGGCGCGAACACCGGGGAGCTGTTTTTT.

V usage is TRBV28 and J usage is TRBJ1-3; D is unresolved. V gave up 4 bases and J gave up 7 bases, with 11 bases separating them. The CDR3 is made up of 13 amino acids. Germline V gene lookup returns CDR1 MDHEN and CDR2 SYDVKM. The CDR3 here is CASSSSPRNTIYF. CDR3 in DNA: TGTGCCAGCAGTTCCTCTCCTCGGAACACCATATATTTT.

The chain uses TRBV2 and TRBJ2-3; 8 bases fit TRBD2. Unmatched junction bases numbered 4, after V lost 7 bases and J lost 1 base. CDR3 length: 14 amino acids. In germline, CDR1 is SNHLY, CDR2 FYNNEI. The CDR3 spells CASKVGGGTDTQYF. CDR3 sequence (DNA): TGTGCCAGCAAAGTCGGGGGGGGCACAGATACGCAGTATTTT.

J is TRBJ2-7 and V is TRBV25-1; perhaps TRBD2 as D (5 bases). Germline V gives CDR1 MGHDK, CDR2 SYGVNS. Between the trimmed V and J ends, which lost 3 bases and 4 bases, there was a span of 13 bases. The CDR3 covers 14 residues. CDR3 DNA: TGTGCCAGCAGTGACCCCGGACGGGGATACGAGCAGTACTTC. Its translation: CASSDPGRGYEQYF.

This chain links TRBV9 with TRBJ1-1; TRBD1 agrees at 8 bases. The CDR3 is made up of 15 amino acids. CDR1 SGDLS and CDR2 YYNGEE come from the germline V gene. V was pared by 0 bases and J by 5 bases, with 6 bases of the junction left unmatched. The CDR3 DNA reads TGTGCCAGCAGCGTAGCCGGGACAGGTGGGACTGAAGCTTTCTTT. Translation: CASSVAGTGGTEAFF.

V gene TRBV5-5 combines with J gene TRBJ2-1; 8 bases are shared with TRBD2. The length of the CDR3 is 15 residues. Per germline, CDR1 SGHKS and CDR2 YYEKEE (reference sequence). With V trimmed by 1 base and J by 4 bases, 4 bases remained unmatched. CDR3 protein: CASSLPGGSYNEQFF. Written as DNA, the CDR3 is TGTGCCAGCAGCTTGCCGGGGGGGTCGTACAATGAGCAGTTCTTC.

In its sample, this clone was seen once. The chain recombines TRBV7-8 with TRBJ2-3, with D tentatively TRBD2 (6 bases). Germline lookup yields CDR1 SGHVS and CDR2 FQNEAQ. CDR3 size: 18 residues. The V end lost 2 bases, the J end lost 2 bases, and 20 bases lay between the germline ends. CDR3 DNA: TGTGCCAGCAGCTTAAAGTGGGGCGGGGAAGCCTTCACAGATACGCAGTATTTT. It encodes CASSLKWGGEAFTDTQYF. Full variable domain (rest looked up from reference TRBV7-8 and TRBJ2-3): GAGVSQSPRYKVAKRGQDVALRCDPISGHVSLFWYQQALGQGPEFLTYFQNEAQLDKSGLPSDRFFAERPEGSVSTLKIQRTQQEDSAVYLCASSLKWGGEAFTDTQYFGPGTRLTVL.

The CDR3 sequence: CAWSAGTGIPRVDQPQHF. In DNA form, the CDR3 reads TGTGCCTGGAGCGCCGGGACAGGGATCCCTCGGGTCGATCAGCCCCAGCATTTT. J is TRBJ1-5 and V is TRBV30, with TRBD1 identical over 9 bases. The ends lost 3 bases at V and 5 bases at J; junction bases unmatched: 17. Looked up from germline, CDR1 is GTSNPN and CDR2 is SVGIG (reference sequence). CDR3 length: 18 amino acids.